A single sample is the source of the 17 T cell receptor beta chains below, sequenced in a study of CD8+ T cells in alopecia areata. Extracted from the samples, RNA was reverse transcribed into cDNA to serve as the sequencing template. Measured with immunoSEQ multiplex PCR; TCRdb has only the in-frame clones, and not every one. The sample contains approximately 98,000 clones, 55% to 75% of which appear only once. Sequenced: CD8+ T cells sorted from blood. These receptors originate from a human donor in good health.

The chain carries TRBV13 and TRBJ1-6, with a possible D match to TRBD1 (5 bases). The CDR3 is 16 amino acids. Looked up from germline, CDR1 is PRHDT and CDR2 is FYEKMQ (reference sequence). The ends were cut back, 2 bases at V and 0 bases at J, with 8 bases in the middle. The CDR3 coding sequence is TGTGCCAGCAGCTTAACAGGTGCCTCCTATAATTCACCCCTCCACTTT. Translating it yields CASSLTGASYNSPLHF.

This rearrangement joins TRBV2 to TRBJ2-5; D uncertain. The CDR3 runs to 11 residues. Trimming took 6 bases from V and 7 from J, leaving 9 bases between them. CDR1 SNHLY and CDR2 FYNNEI come from the germline V gene. The CDR3 DNA reads as TGTGCCAGCAGAGACCCTGGGACCCAGTACTTC. It is translated as CASRDPGTQYF.

The chain employs TRBV5-6 and TRBJ2-7; D is unclear. Germline loops: CDR1 SGHDT, CDR2 YYEEEE. V lost 2 bases and J lost 0, with 6 bases in between. CDR3 length: 13 amino acids. DNA for the CDR3: TGTGCCAGCAGCTTCGGAAACTCCTACGAGCAGTACTTC. This sequence encodes CASSFGNSYEQYF.

The rearrangement uses TRBV11-2 and TRBJ2-3; 8 nucleotides align to TRBD2. Germline loops: CDR1 SGHAT, CDR2 FQNNGV. With 5 bases clipped from V and 5 bases from J, the junction kept 12 bases outside the gene matches. CDR3 size: 16 residues. The CDR3 is CASSGSGGTRIDTQYF. The CDR3 nucleotides read TGTGCCAGCAGCGGGAGTGGTGGGACTAGAATAGATACGCAGTATTTT.

The gene calls are TRBV29-1 and TRBJ1-4, with 7 bases aligning to TRBD1. J lost 4 bases, V lost 7 bases, and 9 bases had no gene match. Germline V gene data show CDR1 as SQVTM and CDR2 as ANQGSEA. This CDR3 contains 14 residues. As DNA, the CDR3 is TGCAGCGCAACAGACAGGGAACTTAATGAAAAACTGTTTTTT. It translates to CSATDRELNEKLFF. Full variable domain (remainder filled in from reference TRBV29-1 and TRBJ1-4): SAVISQKPSRDICQRGTSLTIQCQVDSQVTMMFWYRQQPGQSLTLIATANQGSEATYESGFVIDKFPISRPNLTFSTLTVSNMSPEDSSIYLCSATDRELNEKLFFGSGTQLSVL.

The chain recombines TRBV4-1 with TRBJ2-5; D unclear. V dropped 0 bases and J dropped 7 bases, with 6 bases sitting between them. CDR1 and CDR2 (germline): MGHRA, YSYEKL. The CDR3 loop spans 12 amino acids. In DNA, the CDR3 is TGCGCCAGCAGCCAAGATTCTGCGACCCAGTACTTC. Translating gives CASSQDSATQYF.

The chain links TRBV11-2 to TRBJ1-3; a possible D gene is TRBD1 (6 bases). Germline lookup yields CDR1 SGHAT and CDR2 FQNNGV. This CDR3 is 18 amino acids long. V dropped 3 bases and J dropped 2 bases, with 20 bases sitting between them. DNA of the CDR3: TGTGCCAGCAGCTTCGGGCAGGGGAGTTTCATGGCTGGAAACACCATATATTTT. Protein product: CASSFGQGSFMAGNTIYF.

The sample holds many counts of this clone. The V call is TRBV7-3, the J call TRBJ2-2; 8 nucleotides align to TRBD1. In germline, CDR1 is SGHTA, CDR2 FQGTGA. V was clipped by 3 bases and J by 5 bases; unmatched bases: 8. The CDR3 is 16 amino acids. The CDR3 reads CASSFYGTGKTGELFF. The CDR3 DNA is TGTGCCAGCAGCTTTTATGGGACAGGAAAAACCGGGGAGCTGTTTTTT.

The V and J genes are TRBV11-2 and TRBJ2-5, with unresolved D. The CDR3 spans 14 residues. CDR1 and CDR2 from the germline V gene are SGHAT and FQNNGV. The germline V and J ends were trimmed by 5 bases and 5 bases, with 15 bases remaining between them. DNA for the CDR3: TGTGCCAGCAGCGTCCCTTCTTTAGGGGAGACCCAGTACTTC. Amino acid sequence: CASSVPSLGETQYF.

A few counts support this clone. The gene calls are TRBV2 and TRBJ2-6; D ambiguous. This CDR3 is 15 amino acids long. Trimming shortened V by 2 bases and J by 0 bases, and 5 bases separated the two germline ends. The germline V gene has CDR1 SNHLY and CDR2 FYNNEI. CDR3 residues: CASSEFVSGANVLTF. The CDR3 DNA reads as TGTGCCAGCAGTGAATTTGTCTCTGGGGCCAACGTCCTGACTTTC.

A few counts support this clone. The CDR3 DNA reads TGTGCCAGCAGCTTACCCCCCGGGGAGCTGTTTTTT. It specifies CASSLPPGELFF. The chain joins TRBV7-9 to TRBJ2-2; D gene ambiguous. The CDR3 covers 12 residues. Germline lookup yields CDR1 SEHNR and CDR2 FQNEAQ (reference sequence). The ends were cut back, 2 bases at V and 6 bases at J, with 4 bases in the middle.

The chain has TRBV9 and TRBJ2-7; TRBD2 agrees at 12 bases. This CDR3 has 15 residues. The ends lost 4 bases at V and 1 base at J; junction bases unmatched: 3. The germline CDR1 and CDR2 sequences are SGDLS and YYNGEE. In DNA form, the CDR3 reads TGTGCCAGCAGCCAAGGACTAGCGGGGTCCTACGAGCAGTACTTC. Its translation is CASSQGLAGSYEQYF.

The chain has TRBV27 and TRBJ1-1; D remains ambiguous. The germline V gene has CDR1 MNHEY and CDR2 SMNVEV (reference sequence). V was trimmed by 8 bases and J by 4 bases, leaving 8 bases between them. This CDR3 comprises 11 residues. CDR3 sequence reads: CASGRSTEAFF. The CDR3 nucleotides are TGTGCCAGCGGCCGATCCACTGAAGCTTTCTTT.

The J gene is TRBJ2-3, the V gene TRBV5-1, with 10 bases fitting TRBD1. Germline V CDR1 and CDR2: SGHRS, YFSETQ. The CDR3 is 16 residues long. Germline trimming cut 1 base from V and 4 bases from J; bases unmatched to any gene: 6. The CDR3 region has the DNA TGCGCCAGCAGCTTGCCCGGGACAGGGGACTCAGATACGCAGTATTTT. Translation: CASSLPGTGDSDTQYF.

This clone turned up a few times. The V call is TRBV13, the J call TRBJ1-4; D might be TRBD1 (5 bases). V lost 0 bases and J lost 8, with 10 bases in between. Germline CDR1 is PRHDT and CDR2 is FYEKMQ (reference sequence). This CDR3 has 14 amino acids. CDR3 loop: CASSLGQEGEKLFF. As DNA, the CDR3 is TGTGCCAGCAGCTTAGGACAGGAAGGCGAAAAACTGTTTTTT.

This chain connects TRBV13 to TRBJ2-5, with 12 positions matching TRBD2. This CDR3 is 19 amino acids long. The V and J ends lost 0 bases and 3 bases, in that order; junction bases with no gene match: 11. Germline CDR1 and CDR2: PRHDT and FYEKMQ (reference sequence). CDR3 region: CASSLGPLAGGPDEETQYF. CDR3 in DNA: TGTGCCAGCAGCTTAGGCCCACTAGCGGGGGGCCCAGACGAAGAGACCCAGTACTTC.

The chain uses TRBV13 and TRBJ2-7; weak D call: TRBD1 (5 bases). Germline V lookup: CDR1 PRHDT, CDR2 FYEKMQ (reference sequence). The V and J ends lost 0 bases and 5 bases respectively, with 8 bases between them. This CDR3 is 13 amino acids long. CDR3 DNA sequence: TGTGCCAGCAGCTTAGGCGTGGGGCACGAGCAGTACTTC. Translation: CASSLGVGHEQYF. Looking up the rest from reference TRBV13 and TRBJ2-7 gives the full variable domain: AAGVIQSPRHLIKEKRETATLKCYPIPRHDTVYWYQQGPGQDPQFLISFYEKMQSDKGSIPDRFSAQQFSDYHSELNMSSLELGDSALYFCASSLGVGHEQYFGPGTRLTVT.